These T cell receptor beta chains were read from a single sample in a study of T cells after posttransplantation cyclophosphamide. Clones were read by immunoSEQ multiplex PCR, and TCRdb kept only the in-frame ones, dropping some. Altogether about 21,000 clones are present, 95% to 99% being singletons, with the ten largest covering about 0.13%. The sample comprised naive CD8+ T cells sorted from PBMCs. These receptors were taken from a man between 35 and 55 years old in good health, CMV-negative, and a related stem cell transplant donor. Each CDR3 is given with its conserved first and last residue. A D gene is named only where the DNA matches it firmly. Clone sizes are given selectively: once, few, many, or a class where the clone is expanded.

J: TRBJ2-7; size: .; V: TRBV19; D: .; DNA: TGTGCCAGTAGTATAGGCAGGGCGTTTTACTACGAGCAGTACTTC; CDR3: CASSIGRAFYYEQYF
J: TRBJ2-1; size: .; V: TRBV27; D: .; DNA: TGTGCCAGCAGTTCAGGGTATGAGCAGTTCTTC; CDR3: CASSSGYEQFF
J: TRBJ1-4; size: .; V: TRBV19; D: TRBD1; DNA: TGTGCCAGTAGTATACGCGGACAGGGGAAAGGTGAAAAACTGTTTTTT; CDR3: CASSIRGQGKGEKLFF
J: TRBJ2-7; size: .; V: TRBV9; D: TRBD2; DNA: TGTGCCAGCAGCGTAAGGGCTAGCGGATACGAGCAGTACTTC; CDR3: CASSVRASGYEQYF
J: TRBJ2-1; size: .; V: TRBV4-1; D: TRBD2; DNA: TGCGCCAGCAGCCAAAGACCCGGGACTAGCGGGATCTACAATGAGCAGTTCTTC; CDR3: CASSQRPGTSGIYNEQFF
J: TRBJ1-1; size: once; V: TRBV7-9; D: .; DNA: TGTGCCAGCAGCCAGGGTAGGGGGACTGAAGCTTTCTTT; CDR3: CASSQGRGTEAFF
J: TRBJ2-2; size: .; V: TRBV13; D: TRBD2; DNA: TGTGCCAGCAGCTCCCCCGGACTAGGAGTGGCCGCTAACACCGGGGAGCTGTTTTTT; CDR3: CASSSPGLGVAANTGELFF
J: TRBJ1-3; size: .; V: TRBV9; D: .; DNA: TGTGCCAGCAGCGTAGCAGTTGATTCTGGAAACACCATATATTTT; CDR3: CASSVAVDSGNTIYF
J: TRBJ1-4; size: .; V: TRBV7-9; D: .; DNA: TGTGCCAGCAGCCTCCCGGGACACCGGGAAAAACTGTTTTTT; CDR3: CASSLPGHREKLFF
J: TRBJ2-1; size: .; V: TRBV28; D: .; DNA: TGTGCCAGCAGTTTGTCTTTTAGCGGCCCTTACAATGAGCAGTTCTTC; CDR3: CASSLSFSGPYNEQFF
J: TRBJ2-1; size: .; V: TRBV29-1; D: .; DNA: TGCAGCGTTGTTGGCAGGTTAGGCAATGAGCAGTTCTTC; CDR3: CSVVGRLGNEQFF
J: TRBJ2-7; size: .; V: TRBV2; D: .; DNA: TGTGCGTGCGCTACCTACGAGCAGTACTTC; CDR3: CACATYEQYF
J: TRBJ2-7; size: .; V: TRBV9; D: TRBD1; DNA: TGTGCCAGCAGCGTCTGGGACAGGGGTTACGAGCAGTACTTC; CDR3: CASSVWDRGYEQYF
J: TRBJ2-7; size: .; V: TRBV30; D: TRBD1; DNA: TGTGCCTGGAGTGGAGACCGGGACAGGCCCGACGAGCAGTACTTC; CDR3: CAWSGDRDRPDEQYF
J: TRBJ2-7; size: .; V: TRBV7-9; D: TRBD1; DNA: TGTGCCAGCAGCCCCTCAGGGGGATACGAGCAGTACTTC; CDR3: CASSPSGGYEQYF
J: TRBJ2-7; size: .; V: TRBV25-1; D: TRBD1; DNA: TGTGCCAGCAGGGGACAGGGTCGCGAGCAGTACTTC; CDR3: CASRGQGREQYF
J: TRBJ1-2; size: once; V: TRBV5-1; D: .; DNA: TGCGCCAGCTCTCCCGACGGGGGGGCAAACTATGGCTACACCTTC; CDR3: CASSPDGGANYGYTF
J: TRBJ2-7; size: .; V: TRBV5-5; D: .; DNA: TGTGCCAGCAGTCGGACAGAGTCCTACGAGCAGTACTTC; CDR3: CASSRTESYEQYF
J: TRBJ2-2; size: .; V: TRBV29-1; D: .; DNA: TGCAGCGTTGAGGAGGCGAACACCGGGGAGCTGTTTTTT; CDR3: CSVEEANTGELFF
J: TRBJ2-7; size: .; V: TRBV19; D: TRBD2; DNA: TGTGCCAGTAGTATTTGGCCTAGCGGAAGCTTCTACGAGCAGTACTTC; CDR3: CASSIWPSGSFYEQYF
J: TRBJ2-2; size: .; V: TRBV7-8; D: .; DNA: TGTGCCAGCAGCTTATCTCGGGAGCTGTTTTTT; CDR3: CASSLSRELFF
J: TRBJ2-7; size: .; V: TRBV4-1; D: TRBD2; DNA: TGCGCCAGCGCCCCAGGCGGGAGGCGGGGGCTCGAGCAGTACTTC; CDR3: CASAPGGRRGLEQYF
J: TRBJ2-7; size: .; V: TRBV27; D: TRBD2; DNA: TGTGCCAGCAGTTTGGGAGGGGCAGGGCCAACCGAGCAGTACTTC; CDR3: CASSLGGAGPTEQYF
J: TRBJ1-1; size: .; V: TRBV30; D: .; DNA: TGTGCCTGGAGTGTGGAGCTTATGAACACTGAAGCTTTCTTT; CDR3: CAWSVELMNTEAFF
J: TRBJ2-2; size: .; V: TRBV11-1; D: .; DNA: TGTGCCAGCAGCTGGGGAAGGGGCACCGGGGAGCTGTTTTTT; CDR3: CASSWGRGTGELFF
J: TRBJ2-1; size: .; V: TRBV9; D: .; DNA: TGTGCCAGCAGCTTCCCTCCTCATGAGCAGTTCTTC; CDR3: CASSFPPHEQFF
J: TRBJ2-1; size: .; V: TRBV7-9; D: .; DNA: TGTGCCAGCAGCCCCCGCGGGGAGAGGAATGAGCAGTTCTTC; CDR3: CASSPRGERNEQFF
J: TRBJ2-2; size: .; V: TRBV19; D: TRBD1; DNA: TGTGCCAGTAGTATAATCGTGCGGACAGGGGCCACCGGGGAGCTGTTTTTT; CDR3: CASSIIVRTGATGELFF
J: TRBJ1-5; size: once; V: TRBV30; D: TRBD1; DNA: TGTGCCTGGGGGCGACAGGGATACAATCAGCCCCAGCATTTT; CDR3: CAWGRQGYNQPQHF
J: TRBJ2-7; size: .; V: TRBV28; D: .; DNA: TGTGCCAGCAGATCTGGACAATCCCTTCTCGGTGCTTTAGACTTC; CDR3: CASRSGQSLLGALDF
J: TRBJ2-2; size: .; V: TRBV27; D: .; DNA: TGTGCCAGCAGCCTGAGCACCGGGGAGCTGTTTTTT; CDR3: CASSLSTGELFF
J: TRBJ2-7; size: .; V: TRBV2; D: TRBD1; DNA: TGTGCCAGCCTCGGGACAGCTAACGAGCAGTACTTC; CDR3: CASLGTANEQYF
J: TRBJ2-7; size: once; V: TRBV5-1; D: .; DNA: TGCGCCAGCAGCTTTGGGCAAACCTACGAGCAGTACTTC; CDR3: CASSFGQTYEQYF
J: TRBJ2-7; size: .; V: TRBV4-1; D: .; DNA: TGCGCCAGCAGCCAAGATGACAGGTACTACGAGCAGTACTTC; CDR3: CASSQDDRYYEQYF
J: TRBJ2-2; size: .; V: TRBV5-6; D: TRBD1; DNA: TGTGCCAGCAGCTCCTTGCCACAGGGGGCAATCACCGGGGAGCTGTTTTTT; CDR3: CASSSLPQGAITGELFF
J: TRBJ2-1; size: .; V: TRBV10-2; D: .; DNA: TGCGCCAGCAGTGAGTCACCTAGGAGCAGCGATGAGCAGTTCTTC; CDR3: CASSESPRSSDEQFF
J: TRBJ1-2; size: once; V: TRBV5-1; D: .; DNA: TGCGCCAGCAGCTTGGAACAGGCGTTCTATGGCTACACCTTC; CDR3: CASSLEQAFYGYTF
J: TRBJ2-1; size: .; V: TRBV29-1; D: TRBD2; DNA: TGCAGCGTTTTGGGTCCGGGGAGGGGAGCCAATGAGCAGTTCTTC; CDR3: CSVLGPGRGANEQFF
J: TRBJ1-3; size: .; V: TRBV7-9; D: .; DNA: TGTGCCAGCATCTTAAACGGGTACCGAAACACCATATATTTT; CDR3: CASILNGYRNTIYF
J: TRBJ1-1; size: .; V: TRBV6-5; D: .; DNA: TGTGCCAGCATTACCGGGGGGACTGAAGCTTTCTTT; CDR3: CASITGGTEAFF
J: TRBJ2-1; size: .; V: TRBV11-3; D: .; DNA: TGTGCCAGCAGCTCCGGGGACAATGAGCAGTTCTTC; CDR3: CASSSGDNEQFF
J: TRBJ2-2; size: .; V: TRBV5-1; D: TRBD2; DNA: TGCGCCAGCAGCCGCGGACTAGCGGGAGGGAACGGGGAGCTGTTTTTT; CDR3: CASSRGLAGGNGELFF
J: TRBJ1-1; size: .; V: TRBV7-9; D: .; DNA: TGTGCCAGCAGCGATCCCAGGGTTCCTGAAGCTTTCTTT; CDR3: CASSDPRVPEAFF
J: TRBJ2-3; size: .; V: TRBV28; D: TRBD2; DNA: TGTGCCAGCACTAAGGAGATGACGGGAGGGCCGTCCGATACGCAGTATTTT; CDR3: CASTKEMTGGPSDTQYF
J: TRBJ2-3; size: .; V: TRBV25-1; D: .; DNA: TGTGCCAGCAGCTACAGGTCTAGCACAGATACGCAGTATTTT; CDR3: CASSYRSSTDTQYF